Listed below are T cell receptor beta chains from one sample, sequenced in a study of blood T cell repertoires in COVID-19. The protocol was immunoSEQ multiplex PCR, while the TCRdb copy is restricted to in-frame clones and leaves out a portion. The sample gives 75,000 or so clones, less than 90% of which show up once; around 5.8% is in the top ten. The sample consisted of peripheral blood. These receptors came from a man aged 55 to 70 with active or convalescent COVID-19. Each CDR3 is given with its conserved first and last residue. Each record gives: V gene, D gene, J gene, clone size, CDR3 protein, CDR3 DNA. The D gene is left open where the match is weak. Clone size is stated in some rows and not others, as once, few, many or a class when expanded.

v_call: TRBV6-2/TRBV6-3; d_call: TRBD1; j_call: TRBJ2-1; clone_size: NA; cdr3_aa: CASSYSMGQGSNEQFF; cdr3_nt: TGTGCCAGCAGTTACTCGATGGGACAGGGGAGCAATGAGCAGTTCTTC
v_call: TRBV18; d_call: TRBD2; j_call: TRBJ2-5; clone_size: NA; cdr3_aa: CASSPGLAETQYF; cdr3_nt: TGTGCCAGCTCACCGGGACTAGCGGAGACCCAGTACTTC
v_call: TRBV7-2; d_call: NA; j_call: TRBJ1-5; clone_size: NA; cdr3_aa: CASSLKTNQPQHF; cdr3_nt: TGTGCCAGCAGTTTGAAGACAAATCAGCCCCAGCATTTT
v_call: TRBV18; d_call: NA; j_call: TRBJ1-1; clone_size: NA; cdr3_aa: CASSPRRDNTEAFF; cdr3_nt: TGTGCCAGCTCACCCAGGAGGGATAACACTGAAGCTTTCTTT
v_call: TRBV5-5; d_call: NA; j_call: TRBJ2-7; clone_size: NA; cdr3_aa: CASSLNKFEQYF; cdr3_nt: TGTGCCAGCAGCTTAAATAAATTCGAGCAGTACTTC
v_call: TRBV19; d_call: TRBD1; j_call: TRBJ1-3; clone_size: NA; cdr3_aa: CASSGQDVSGNTIYF; cdr3_nt: TGTGCCAGTAGTGGACAGGACGTCTCTGGAAACACCATATATTTT
v_call: TRBV7-2; d_call: TRBD1; j_call: TRBJ2-2; clone_size: NA; cdr3_aa: CASSLVQGANTGELFF; cdr3_nt: TGTGCCAGCAGCTTAGTCCAGGGGGCGAACACCGGGGAGCTGTTTTTT
v_call: TRBV6-5; d_call: NA; j_call: TRBJ2-3; clone_size: NA; cdr3_aa: CASGGAFPDTQYF; cdr3_nt: TGTGCCAGCGGGGGGGCTTTCCCAGATACGCAGTATTTT
v_call: TRBV29-1; d_call: NA; j_call: TRBJ2-3; clone_size: NA; cdr3_aa: CSAERQSTDTQYF; cdr3_nt: TGCAGCGCCGAACGACAAAGCACAGATACGCAGTATTTT
v_call: TRBV12-3/TRBV12-4; d_call: NA; j_call: TRBJ1-3; clone_size: few; cdr3_aa: CASSPGPGNTIYF; cdr3_nt: TGTGCCAGCAGTCCGGGTCCCGGAAACACCATATATTTT
v_call: TRBV27; d_call: NA; j_call: TRBJ2-1; clone_size: NA; cdr3_aa: CASSLVSSRYEQFF; cdr3_nt: TGTGCCAGCAGTTTGGTCAGCTCTAGGTATGAGCAGTTCTTC
v_call: TRBV30; d_call: NA; j_call: TRBJ1-1; clone_size: NA; cdr3_aa: CAWSDGVNTEAFF; cdr3_nt: TGTGCCTGGAGTGACGGGGTGAACACTGAAGCTTTCTTT
v_call: TRBV18; d_call: NA; j_call: TRBJ2-3; clone_size: NA; cdr3_aa: CASSPYQSDRLGEYF; cdr3_nt: TGTGCCAGCTCACCATACCAATCCGACAGACTTGGGGAGTATTTT